This T cell receptor beta chain was identified in a study of shared clonotypes between healthy human individuals. Study outcomes and limitations: With several donors compared, around 5.4% of naive CD4 clonotypes were shared.

Concerning this clone: Its specificity is unknown.

This table comes from immunoSEQ multiplex PCR, and its TCRdb copy is limited to in-frame clones, with some not included. The sample carries 2 million to 2.5 million clones, approximately 93% recorded once. V shed 6 bases and J 4 bases; nucleotides not matched to a gene: 13. CDR3 size: 15 residues. Germline values: CDR1 SQVTM, CDR2 ANQGSEA. Sequenced material: naive CD4+ T cells from PBMCs. Indicated subset: CD45RA+ positively selected. This TCR derives from a man aged 18 to 30 in good health. Some clones in this sample may be carry-over from other donors' samples. This rearrangement joins TRBV29-1 to TRBJ2-5; 8 bases are shared with TRBD1. CDR3 sequence reads: CSVGAQTGELETQYF. The CDR3 coding sequence is TGCAGCGTAGGAGCCCAGACAGGGGAACTAGAGACCCAGTACTTC.